This T cell receptor (beta chain) was found in a study of T cell responses to AZD1222 COVID-19 vaccine. General study findings and limits: When two AZD1222 doses had been given, Spike-specific TCR breadth and depth rose. At 160-218 and 743-854, vaccine-associated CD4 TCRs were dominant, and they spanned spike.

CDR3 size: 15 residues. Germline V gene sequence: CDR1 LGHNA, CDR2 YNFKEQ. V was pared by 1 base and J by 3 bases, with 13 bases between. A word on this clone: Antigen specificity is unknown.

Sequenced by immunoSEQ multiplex PCR; TCRdb stores in-frame clones only, minus some. The table includes 150,000 or so clones, roughly nine tenths detected once. This rearrangement joins TRBV4-2 to TRBJ2-7; either TRBD1 or TRBD2 may fit D (5 bases each). The TCR was taken from an adult in good health. The specimen was peripheral blood, collected on day 0 of AZD1222 vaccination. CDR3: CASSQGRQGRYEQYF. The CDR3 DNA sequence: TGTGCCAGCAGCCAAGGGCGGCAGGGACGCTACGAGCAGTACTTC.